This TCR beta chain came from a study of control samples from healthy donors and cancer patients. CDR1 SGHRS and CDR2 YFSETQ come from the germline V gene. Trimming stripped 7 bases from V and 8 bases from J, with 16 bases between. The CDR3 is 14 residues long. Sequenced by immunoSEQ multiplex PCR; TCRdb stores in-frame clones only, minus some. Among some 140,000 clones, approximately 94% were seen once, and the ten largest hold approximately 6%. What was sequenced was blood. This chain links TRBV5-1 with TRBJ1-6, with D perhaps matching TRBD1 (5 bases). This TCR was recovered from a man aged 40-55 years in good health. As DNA, the CDR3 is TGCGCCAGCCTAAGGAATCCGGGGGATTCACCCCTCCACTTT. Translating it yields CASLRNPGDSPLHF. Drawing the rest from reference TRBV5-1 and TRBJ1-6, the complete variable domain is KAGVTQTPRYLIKTRGQQVTLSCSPISGHRSVSWYQQTPGQGLQFLFEYFSETQRNKGNFPGRFSGRQFSNSRSEMNVSTLELGDSALYLCASLRNPGDSPLHFGNGTRLTVT.